These 6 T cell receptor beta chains originate from one sample sequenced in a study of blood T cell repertoires in COVID-19. Data came from immunoSEQ multiplex PCR; TCRdb stores just in-frame clones and leaves some out. There are around 380,000 clones in the sample; 81% occur only once, and 1.1% lies in the top ten. The sequenced sample was peripheral blood. These receptors originate from a human donor with acute or convalescent COVID-19. The donor label of this sample is uncertain.

The chain carries TRBV6-5 and TRBJ2-7; D not resolved. Germline values: CDR1 MNHEY, CDR2 SVGAGI. The CDR3 runs 13 residues. Trimming pared 5 bases from V and 3 bases from J, leaving 11 bases between. As DNA, the CDR3 is TGTGCCAGCAGTCCCCAGGTTAACTACGAGCAGTACTTC. Amino acid sequence: CASSPQVNYEQYF.

This sequence joins TRBV28 and TRBJ2-1; D perhaps matches TRBD1 (6 bases). V dropped 2 bases and J dropped 8 bases, with 13 bases sitting between them. The germline V gene encodes CDR1 MDHEN and CDR2 SYDVKM. This CDR3 is 14 amino acids long. The CDR3: CASSLTGRVHEQFF. CDR3 DNA: TGTGCCAGCAGTTTAACAGGGAGAGTACATGAGCAGTTCTTC.

The rearrangement joins TRBV5-6 to TRBJ2-5; TRBD2 agrees at 10 bases. The CDR3 is 15 amino acids. V was pared by 4 bases and J by 6 bases, with 9 bases of the junction left unmatched. Germline CDR1 reads SGHDT; CDR2 reads YYEEEE. CDR3 DNA sequence: TGTGCCAGCAGCCCCAGCGGGGGGGCATTAAAGACCCAGTACTTC. This encodes CASSPSGGALKTQYF.

CDR3 sequence (DNA): TGTGCCAGCAGCTTAACGGGGGTCAATGAGCAGTTCTTC. Protein sequence: CASSLTGVNEQFF. This chain connects TRBV7-9 to TRBJ2-1; possibly TRBD2 for D (6 bases). The V gene's germline CDR1 is SEHNR and CDR2 FQNEAQ (reference sequence). Trimming shortened V by 2 bases and J by 6 bases, and 8 bases separated the two germline ends. The CDR3 has 13 residues.

This clone has more than one count but fewer than ten. The chain joins TRBV19 to TRBJ1-3, with no clear D. V lost 4 bases and J lost 0, with 10 bases in between. This CDR3 is built from 15 residues. Germline CDR1 is LNHDA and CDR2 is SQIVND (reference sequence). The CDR3 DNA follows: TGTGCCAGTAGTAGCGCCTATTCCTCTGGAAACACCATATATTTT. This gives the protein CASSSAYSSGNTIYF. Variable domain in full (rest from reference TRBV19 and TRBJ1-3): DGGITQSPKYLFRKEGQNVTLSCEQNLNHDAMYWYRQDPGQGLRLIYYSQIVNDFQKGDIAEGYSVSREKKESFPLTVTSAQKNPTAFYLCASSSAYSSGNTIYFGEGSWLTVV.

This clone was picked up a small number of times. V is TRBV19 and J is TRBJ1-1; 7 nucleotides match TRBD1. The CDR3 length is 17 residues. The germline V gene has CDR1 LNHDA and CDR2 SQIVND (reference sequence). Unmatched junction bases numbered 9, after V lost 2 bases and J lost 0 bases. The CDR3 bases are TGTGCCAGTAGTATAAGGGGACAGCTAATAATGAACACTGAAGCTTTCTTT. Protein: CASSIRGQLIMNTEAFF.